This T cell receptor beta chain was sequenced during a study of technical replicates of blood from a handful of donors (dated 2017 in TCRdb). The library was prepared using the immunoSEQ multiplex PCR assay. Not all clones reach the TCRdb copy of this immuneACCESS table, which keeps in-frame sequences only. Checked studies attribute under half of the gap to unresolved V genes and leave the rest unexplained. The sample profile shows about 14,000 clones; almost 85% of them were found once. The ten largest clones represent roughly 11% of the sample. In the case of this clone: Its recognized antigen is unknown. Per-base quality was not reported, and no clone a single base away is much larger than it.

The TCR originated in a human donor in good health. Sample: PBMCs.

At the DNA level, the sequence is TGTGCCAGTAGGAGCCTCATAGCAAATGAGCAGTTCTTC. The encoded protein is CASRSLIANEQFF. Here the chain combines TRBV19 and TRBJ2-1; no D segment can be confidently identified. In the germline V gene (reference sequence), CDR1 corresponds to LNHDA and CDR2 to SQIVND. The CDR3 measures 13 amino acids from cysteine to phenylalanine. Only the CDR3 part of the read is kept: 39 bases, read in frame from the first base. Between the V and J ends, shortened by 6 bases and 7 bases respectively, the junction contains 13 bases.